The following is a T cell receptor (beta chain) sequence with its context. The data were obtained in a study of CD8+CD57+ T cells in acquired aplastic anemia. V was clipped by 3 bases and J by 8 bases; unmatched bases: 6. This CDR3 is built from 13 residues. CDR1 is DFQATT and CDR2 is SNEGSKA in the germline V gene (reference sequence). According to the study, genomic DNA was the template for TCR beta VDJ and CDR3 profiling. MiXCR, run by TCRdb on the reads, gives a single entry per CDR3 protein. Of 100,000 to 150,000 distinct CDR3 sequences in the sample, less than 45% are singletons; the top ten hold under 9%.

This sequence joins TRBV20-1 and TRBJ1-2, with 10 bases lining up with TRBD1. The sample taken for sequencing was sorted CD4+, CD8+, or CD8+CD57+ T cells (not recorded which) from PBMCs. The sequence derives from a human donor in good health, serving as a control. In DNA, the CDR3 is TGCAGTGCTAGGCCGACAGGGGGCAGCGGCTACACCTTC. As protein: CSARPTGGSGYTF.